This TCR beta chain was captured in a study of CD8+ T cells in alopecia areata. Study as a whole: The tofacitinib course ran for 6 to 18 months and was followed by 6 months off drug.

The sequencing template was cDNA reverse transcribed from extracted RNA. The data were produced by immunoSEQ multiplex PCR, yet TCRdb's version contains in-frame clones alone and is incomplete. The sample carries about 180,000 clones, 40% to 55% recorded once. Treatment in this sample: oral pan-JAK inhibitor, 5-10 mg twice daily. CDR3 length equals 12 residues. In germline, CDR1 is MNHEY, CDR2 SVGAGI. V was shortened by 6 bases and J by 4 bases, with 9 bases between the two germline ends. Here the sequenced sample was CD8+ T cells sorted from blood, taken at week 52, from a patient treated with tofacitinib. The origin of this receptor is a human donor with alopecia areata. This chain connects TRBV6-5 to TRBJ1-1; D gene uncertain. The CDR3 is CASSQWGTEAFF. The CDR3 DNA reads TGTGCCAGCAGCCAATGGGGCACTGAAGCTTTCTTT.